Following are 29 T cell receptor beta chains from one sample sequenced in a study of identical twins. TCRdb ran MiXCR on the 5' RACE reads and lists one entry per CDR3 protein. Seen here are hundreds of thousands of distinct CDR3 sequences, approximately 6.1% observed once, and the top ten hold around 2%. Sample: naive T cells sorted from blood. The receptors derive from a man in his late teens or twenties in good health.

The V and J genes are TRBV7-2 and TRBJ2-2; tentative D call: TRBD2 (5 bases). The CDR3 loop spans 15 amino acids. Germline lookup yields CDR1 SGHTA and CDR2 FQGNSA. V was trimmed by 2 bases and J by 7 bases, leaving 14 bases between them. Here the CDR3 reads CASSLMASSGGELFF. In DNA form, the CDR3 reads TGTGCCAGCAGCTTAATGGCTAGCTCGGGCGGGGAGCTGTTTTTT.

This clonotype was observed many times. The V gene is TRBV10-3, the J gene TRBJ1-2, with TRBD1 matching 7 bases. Per germline, CDR1 ENHRY and CDR2 SYGVKD. The ends lost 6 bases at V and 5 bases at J; junction bases unmatched: 15. The CDR3 extends over 16 amino acids. For the CDR3, the DNA is TGTGCCATCAGCCCCATCGGGAGGCAGGGGGGATATGGCTACACCTTC. Translation: CAISPIGRQGGYGYTF.

This clonotype was seen only a few times. CDR3 DNA sequence: TGTGCCAGCGGTCCGGGGGGGATTGGGACAGATACGCAGTATTTT. It encodes CASGPGGIGTDTQYF. The chain couples TRBV11-2 to TRBJ2-3; TRBD2 aligns across 8 bases. J lost 3 bases, V lost 8 bases, and 10 bases had no gene match. Per the germline V gene, CDR1 is SGHAT and CDR2 is FQNNGV. This CDR3 region has 15 residues.

CDR3 protein: CASTPSVSVNQPQHF. The CDR3 DNA reads as TGTGCCAGCACCCCATCCGTGAGCGTCAATCAGCCCCAGCATTTT. This chain connects TRBV2 to TRBJ1-5; D is unclear. The CDR3 is 15 amino acids. Germline V gene data show CDR1 as SNHLY and CDR2 as FYNNEI. Trimming stripped 7 bases from V and 3 bases from J, with 16 bases between.

The table lists this clonotype with many counts. This chain connects TRBV6-1 to TRBJ2-7, with a possible D match to TRBD1 (5 bases). Trimming removed 6 bases at V and 4 bases at J, with 19 bases between. Germline V gene data show CDR1 as MNHNS and CDR2 as SASEGT. The CDR3 extends over 15 amino acids. The CDR3 loop reads CASSLGSAPGYEQYF. The DNA for the CDR3 is TGTGCCAGCAGCTTGGGGTCGGCCCCAGGGTACGAGCAGTACTTC.

The chain couples TRBV7-9 to TRBJ1-1; 7 bases are shared with TRBD1. Germline V CDR1 and CDR2: SEHNR, FQNEAQ (reference sequence). J was trimmed by 5 bases and V by 5 bases; bases with no gene match: 11. This CDR3 contains 15 residues. This CDR3 reads CASSVSTGIRTEAFF. The CDR3 coding sequence is TGTGCCAGCAGCGTATCGACAGGGATAAGGACTGAAGCTTTCTTT.

This clonotype was observed at least ten times. The chain has TRBV5-1 and TRBJ2-1, with D possibly matching TRBD2 (5 bases). The germline V and J ends were trimmed by 1 base and 8 bases, with 7 bases remaining between them. Germline V gives CDR1 SGHRS, CDR2 YFSETQ. The CDR3 spans 12 residues. The CDR3 bases are TGCGCCAGCAGCTTGCCCGGGGATGAGCAGTTCTTC. Its protein is CASSLPGDEQFF.

V usage is TRBV27 and J usage is TRBJ2-7, with 13 bases fitting TRBD2. The CDR3 extends over 20 amino acids. CDR1 MNHEY and CDR2 SMNVEV come from the germline V gene (reference sequence). CDR3 sequence reads: CASSPTAGQRLAGGPYEQFV. The CDR3 DNA reads as TGTGCCAGCAGCCCAACAGCCGGACAGAGACTAGCGGGAGGTCCCTACGAGCAGTTCGTC.

This sequence joins TRBV14 and TRBJ2-1, with 11 bases lining up with TRBD2. The germline gives CDR1 SGHDN, CDR2 FVKESK. The CDR3 has 18 amino acids. The V and J ends lost 0 bases and 7 bases, in that order; junction bases with no gene match: 11. The CDR3 loop is CASSQETLAGGRGNEQFF. DNA for the CDR3: TGTGCCAGCAGCCAAGAGACTCTAGCGGGAGGTCGGGGTAATGAGCAGTTCTTC.

This clonotype has only a few counts. The chain carries TRBV28 and TRBJ2-1; TRBD1 is a possible D gene (6 bases). Germline CDR1 is MDHEN and CDR2 is SYDVKM. The CDR3 contains 17 residues. Deletions cut 5 bases from V and 2 bases from J, with 19 bases between. The CDR3 region has the DNA TGTGCCAGCAGTCCCGGACTCAGGGGACGCACCTACAATGAGCAGTTCTTC. Its protein product is CASSPGLRGRTYNEQFF.

This clonotype was picked up many times. The chain couples TRBV28 to TRBJ2-5; D call uncertain. The CDR3 is 14 residues long. Germline V lookup: CDR1 MDHEN, CDR2 SYDVKM. V was pared by 6 bases and J by 5 bases, with 16 bases between. CDR3: CASRTTPKGETQYF. CDR3 sequence (DNA): TGTGCCAGCAGGACGACTCCCAAAGGGGAGACCCAGTACTTC.

This clonotype was seen repeatedly, ten times or more. This chain uses TRBV7-3 with TRBJ2-2, with D unclear. CDR1 is SGHTA, CDR2 FQGTGA, per germline. The CDR3 has 14 residues. Trimming shortened V by 6 bases and J by 0 bases, and 8 bases separated the two germline ends. CDR3 region: CASRSRSNTGELFF. Written as DNA, the CDR3 is TGTGCCAGCAGGTCCAGGTCGAACACCGGGGAGCTGTTTTTT.

This clonotype was counted many times. The rearrangement links TRBV5-1 to TRBJ2-2, with D perhaps TRBD1 or TRBD2 (5 bases each). The CDR3 length is 15 residues. Between the trimmed V and J ends, which lost 4 bases and 0 bases, there was a span of 10 bases. The V gene's germline CDR1 is SGHRS and CDR2 YFSETQ. The CDR3 DNA reads TGCGCCAGCAGCCCTACGGGACCGAACACCGGGGAGCTGTTTTTT. Protein: CASSPTGPNTGELFF.

Only a few counts were recorded for this clonotype. The chain links TRBV11-2 to TRBJ2-2, with D hard to call. The CDR3 is 13 residues long. The germline V gene has CDR1 SGHAT and CDR2 FQNNGV. Deletions cut 1 base from V and 6 bases from J, with 6 bases between. The CDR3 DNA is TGTGCCAGCAGCTTAGTCGGCCCCGGGGAGCTGTTTTTT. Its translation is CASSLVGPGELFF.

This clonotype was observed at least ten times. The rearrangement links TRBV6-2 or TRBV6-3 to TRBJ2-6; 9 bases are shared with TRBD1. V was pared by 0 bases and J by 1 base, with 13 bases of the junction left unmatched. The germline V gene encodes CDR1 MNHEY and CDR2 SVGEGT. This CDR3 spans 21 amino acids. This CDR3 is CASSYSHSGQGFSSGANVLTF. CDR3 bases: TGTGCCAGCAGTTACTCTCATTCGGGACAGGGCTTTTCATCTGGGGCCAACGTCCTGACTTTC.

This clonotype was detected many times. J is TRBJ2-1 and V is TRBV4-1; D is unclear. V was pared by 1 base and J by 6 bases, with 13 bases between. CDR3 size: 15 residues. The V gene's germline CDR1 is MGHRA and CDR2 YSYEKL. The CDR3 loop is CASSQGDDSTNEQFF. The DNA of the CDR3 is TGCGCCAGCAGCCAAGGGGATGACTCCACCAATGAGCAGTTCTTC.

This clonotype was picked up many times. The chain uses TRBV5-8 and TRBJ1-5; TRBD1 matches at 9 bases. The germline gives CDR1 SGHTS, CDR2 YDEGEE. This CDR3 contains 17 residues. The ends lost 6 bases at V and 6 bases at J; junction bases unmatched: 16. The CDR3 protein is CASTPGGGQGISQPQHF. CDR3 DNA: TGTGCCAGCACCCCCGGTGGGGGACAGGGAATTAGTCAGCCCCAGCATTTT.

There are many counts of this clonotype. The gene calls are TRBV13 and TRBJ2-5; possibly TRBD2 for D (6 bases). There are 15 residues in the CDR3. Germline values: CDR1 PRHDT, CDR2 FYEKMQ (reference sequence). The germline V and J ends were trimmed by 0 bases and 9 bases, with 17 bases remaining between them. CDR3 amino acids: CASSLGGSGGVPQYF. In DNA, the CDR3 is TGTGCCAGCAGCTTAGGGGGTAGCGGAGGAGTGCCCCAGTACTTC. Based on the CDR3 plus reference TRBV13 and TRBJ2-5, the full variable domain is AAGVIQSPRHLIKEKRETATLKCYPIPRHDTVYWYQQGPGQDPQFLISFYEKMQSDKGSIPDRFSAQQFSDYHSELNMSSLELGDSALYFCASSLGGSGGVPQYFGPGTRLLVL.

The rearrangement uses TRBV5-1 and TRBJ2-7; 9 positions agree with TRBD1. Germline CDR1 SGHRS, CDR2 YFSETQ. V was pared by 4 bases and J by 2 bases, with 7 bases of the junction left unmatched. The CDR3 totals 15 residues. CDR3 in amino acids: CASSAGTGLPYEQYF. DNA for the CDR3: TGCGCCAGCAGCGCCGGGACAGGGCTTCCCTACGAGCAGTACTTC.

This clonotype was counted many times. V usage is TRBV5-1 and J usage is TRBJ2-1, with unresolved D. V lost 4 bases, J lost 5 bases, and 16 bases lay in between. CDR1 SGHRS and CDR2 YFSETQ come from the germline V gene. This CDR3 contains 15 residues. This chain's CDR3 is CASSPLGRFNNEQFF. The CDR3 bases are TGCGCCAGCAGCCCTTTGGGCAGATTCAACAATGAGCAGTTCTTC.

The rearrangement joins TRBV6-2 or TRBV6-3 to TRBJ1-1; D gene unclear. V was cut by 4 bases and J by 0 bases, with 12 bases left in between. Germline V gives CDR1 MNHEY, CDR2 SVGEGT. The CDR3 loop spans 15 amino acids. The CDR3 nucleotides are TGTGCCAGCAGTTGGCCCCGAGTAATGAACACTGAAGCTTTCTTT. Amino acid sequence: CASSWPRVMNTEAFF.

This clonotype came up many times. The rearrangement joins TRBV27 to TRBJ1-5; D is possibly TRBD1 (5 bases). The CDR3 totals 15 residues. Deletions cut 2 bases from V and 5 bases from J, with 13 bases between. Germline CDR1 and CDR2: MNHEY and SMNVEV (reference sequence). CDR3 bases: TGTGCCAGCAGTTTAATAGGCAGGGTGGATCAGCCCCAGCATTTT. This gives the protein CASSLIGRVDQPQHF.

CDR3 in DNA: TGTGCCAGCAGCCCACTAGGATGGGGGGGGAACACCGGGGAGCTGTTTTTT. Protein sequence: CASSPLGWGGNTGELFF. The chain employs TRBV7-3 and TRBJ2-2, with 7 bases identical to TRBD2. V lost 5 bases and J lost 1; bases outside the gene matches: 10. The CDR3 runs to 17 residues. Germline CDR1 is SGHTA and CDR2 is FQGTGA.

In this sample, this clonotype turned up a few times. The chain's CDR3 is CASSLSGGRGRADTQYF. For the CDR3, the DNA is TGTGCCAGCAGCTTATCCGGTGGCAGGGGGCGCGCAGATACGCAGTATTTT. V and J are TRBV7-8 and TRBJ2-3, with 8 bases identical to TRBD1. Germline CDR1 and CDR2: SGHVS and FQNEAQ. J lost 4 bases, V lost 2 bases, and 11 bases had no gene match. This CDR3 is 17 amino acids long.

Many counts were recorded for this clonotype. The chain has TRBV20-1 and TRBJ1-4, with D possibly matching TRBD1 (6 bases). V lost 3 bases and J 0 bases, leaving 14 bases between the germline ends. This CDR3 region has 16 residues. Looked up from germline, CDR1 is DFQATT and CDR2 is SNEGSKA (reference sequence). The CDR3 nucleotides read TGCAGTGCTAGCGCAGGGGCCCTTCCAACTAATGAAAAACTGTTTTTT. The encoded protein is CSASAGALPTNEKLFF.

This clonotype was seen a handful of times. This sequence joins TRBV5-1 and TRBJ1-1, with 9 bases that match TRBD1. J lost 0 bases, V lost 2 bases, and 11 bases had no gene match. Germline CDR1 reads SGHRS; CDR2 reads YFSETQ. This CDR3 has 18 residues. The CDR3 DNA reads TGCGCCAGCAGCTTAATGGGTAATAACAGGGGGCTGAACACTGAAGCTTTCTTT. Protein: CASSLMGNNRGLNTEAFF.

This clonotype was seen more than once but under ten times. The chain links TRBV6-2 or TRBV6-3 to TRBJ2-7; TRBD2 is a possible D gene (5 bases). Per the germline V gene, CDR1 is MNHEY and CDR2 is SVGEGT. This CDR3 region has 15 residues. Trimming left V 7 bases short and J 2 bases short, with 18 bases between. CDR3 amino acids: CASIERGLSTYEQYF. CDR3 DNA sequence: TGTGCCAGCATTGAACGGGGTCTCTCAACCTACGAGCAGTACTTC.

This clonotype was recorded many times. This chain connects TRBV20-1 to TRBJ2-1; TRBD2 matches 14 bases. Per the germline V gene, CDR1 is DFQATT and CDR2 is SNEGSKA (reference sequence). The V and J ends lost 0 bases and 9 bases, in that order; junction bases with no gene match: 10. The CDR3 runs to 17 residues. The CDR3 DNA reads TGCAGTGCTAGAGAACTGCCGGGACTAGCGGGAGATGGTGAGCAGTTCTTC. This sequence encodes CSARELPGLAGDGEQFF.

The sample holds many counts of this clonotype. This chain connects TRBV5-1 to TRBJ2-2; no reliable D call. Trimming stripped 4 bases from V and 1 base from J, with 11 bases between. The CDR3 loop spans 15 amino acids. Germline-derived CDR1 and CDR2 are SGHRS and YFSETQ. The CDR3 region is CASSGSRWNTGELFF. The CDR3 DNA sequence: TGCGCCAGCAGCGGCTCTCGGTGGAACACCGGGGAGCTGTTTTTT. Looking up the rest from reference TRBV5-1 and TRBJ2-2 gives the full variable domain: KAGVTQTPRYLIKTRGQQVTLSCSPISGHRSVSWYQQTPGQGLQFLFEYFSETQRNKGNFPGRFSGRQFSNSRSEMNVSTLELGDSALYLCASSGSRWNTGELFFGEGSRLTVL.